This entry features one T cell receptor beta chain sequence. These data come from a study of tumor-infiltrating lymphocytes in primary liver carcinoma. V was trimmed by 7 bases and J by 5 bases, leaving 11 bases between them. CDR1 and CDR2 (germline): SQVTM, ANQGSEA. The CDR3 has 11 residues. TCR beta cDNA was prepared out of 450 to 500 ng total RNA by means of a constant-region primer. A slightly modified ARM-PCR protocol with three nested multiplex PCR rounds produced these TCR beta libraries. Two initial PCR rounds of about 9 cycles each paired TRBV1-TRBV30 forward primers with a C-beta reverse primer. TCRdb independently ran MiXCR on the multiplex PCR reads; one entry per CDR3 protein. The sample records 150,000 to 200,000 distinct CDR3 sequences, over 80% being singletons. Scientists recovered RNA and DNA together from around 20-30 mg of unsorted bulk tissue.

The chain has TRBV29-1 and TRBJ2-5; possibly TRBD2 for D (5 bases). The sequence was collected from a man aged 35 to 55 with primary liver carcinoma and hepatitis B virus infection. Material for sequencing was tumor tissue from primary liver carcinoma. The CDR3 nucleotides are TGCAGCGACACCCCGGGGGAGACCCAGTACTTC. Translated, it gives CSDTPGETQYF.